The 2 T cell receptor beta chains in this list originate from one sample, sequenced in a study of tumor-infiltrating lymphocytes in primary liver carcinoma. It was from approximately 22-30 mg of unsorted bulk tissue that RNA and DNA were co-extracted. Constant-region priming of around 500 ng total RNA yielded TCR beta cDNA. Three rounds of nested multiplex PCR with slightly modified ARM-PCR produced TCR beta libraries. The first two PCR rounds used TRBV1-TRBV30 forward primers with a C-beta reverse primer, about 10 cycles each. TCRdb reprocessed the multiplex PCR reads with MiXCR, giving one entry per CDR3 protein. There are some 20,000 distinct CDR3 sequences in the sample; almost 80% occur only once, and almost 40% lies in the top ten. Sequencing was carried out using liver tumor tissue from sampling region 4. Regarding subset: tumor region T4, right-lateral pole. All receptors come from a woman aged 25 to 39 with primary liver carcinoma and hepatitis B virus infection.

J is TRBJ2-5 and V is TRBV11-2; a possible D gene is TRBD2 (6 bases). The CDR3 has 14 residues. Trimming removed 4 bases from V and 9 bases from J, with 18 bases in between. Germline V lookup: CDR1 SGHAT, CDR2 FQNNGV. DNA for the CDR3: TGTGCCAGCAGCTCCCCGGGGGAGCTGGAGGCCCAGTACTTC. This translates into CASSSPGELEAQYF.

This clonotype was observed once. V usage is TRBV7-2 and J usage is TRBJ2-1; 7 bases map to TRBD2. The CDR3 totals 19 residues. Trimming at V came to 4 bases and at J to 5 bases, leaving 20 bases not matched to a gene. The V gene's germline CDR1 is SGHTA and CDR2 FQGNSA. This CDR3 reads CASSYRLAGVLLPNNEQFF. CDR3 bases: TGTGCCAGCAGCTACAGACTAGCTGGAGTCCTTCTCCCAAACAATGAGCAGTTCTTC.